What follows describes a single TCR beta chain. Its antigen is unidentified. The data were obtained in a study of cytomegalovirus exposure and HLA in healthy donors. A multiplex PCR was run with 60 Vbeta primers and 13 Jbeta primers. Only in-frame clones appear in the TCRdb table, and some are missing; sequencing was by immunoSEQ multiplex PCR. This table lists under 60,000 clones. J lost 6 bases, V lost 4 bases, and 6 bases had no gene match. CDR1 is SGHAT and CDR2 is FQNNGV in the germline V gene. The CDR3 has 13 amino acids. Study results and limitations: An analysis was carried out at a later point. It showed that HLA-associated TCR beta chains were more clonally expanded than equally common non-associated chains.

Specimen: PBMCs. The chain joins TRBV11-2 to TRBJ2-7; the match to TRBD1 covers 7 bases. This TCR derives from a woman aged 25 to 39 in good health and CMV-seropositive. Here the CDR3 DNA reads TGTGCCAGCAGCTGGGACAGAGACGCCGAGCAGTACTTC. Its protein is CASSWDRDAEQYF.